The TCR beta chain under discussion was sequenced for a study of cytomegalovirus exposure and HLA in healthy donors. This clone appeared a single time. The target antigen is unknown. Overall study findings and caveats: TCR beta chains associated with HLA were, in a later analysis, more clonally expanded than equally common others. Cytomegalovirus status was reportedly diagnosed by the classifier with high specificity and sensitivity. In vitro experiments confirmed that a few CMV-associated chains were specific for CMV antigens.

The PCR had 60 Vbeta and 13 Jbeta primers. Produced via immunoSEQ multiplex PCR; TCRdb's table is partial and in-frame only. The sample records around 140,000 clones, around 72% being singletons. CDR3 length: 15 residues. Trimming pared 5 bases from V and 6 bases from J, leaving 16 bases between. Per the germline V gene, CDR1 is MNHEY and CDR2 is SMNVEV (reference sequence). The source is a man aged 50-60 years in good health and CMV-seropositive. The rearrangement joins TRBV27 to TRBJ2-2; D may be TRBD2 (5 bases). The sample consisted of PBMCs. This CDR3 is CASSLTGKPAGELFF. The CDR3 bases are TGTGCCAGCAGTCTAACCGGGAAGCCTGCCGGGGAGCTGTTTTTT.